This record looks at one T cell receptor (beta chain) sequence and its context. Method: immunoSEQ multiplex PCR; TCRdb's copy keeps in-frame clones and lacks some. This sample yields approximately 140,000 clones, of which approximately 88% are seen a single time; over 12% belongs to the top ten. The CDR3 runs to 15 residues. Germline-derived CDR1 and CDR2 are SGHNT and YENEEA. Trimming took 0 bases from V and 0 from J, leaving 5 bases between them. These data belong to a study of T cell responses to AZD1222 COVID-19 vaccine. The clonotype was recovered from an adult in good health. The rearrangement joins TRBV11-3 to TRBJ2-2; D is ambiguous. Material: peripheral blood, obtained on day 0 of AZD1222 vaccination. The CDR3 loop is CASSLDSANTGELFF. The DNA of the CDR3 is TGTGCCAGCAGCTTAGATTCTGCGAACACCGGGGAGCTGTTTTTT. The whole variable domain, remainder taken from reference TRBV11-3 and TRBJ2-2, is EAGVVQSPRYKIIEKKQPVAFWCNPISGHNTLYWYLQNLGQGPELLIRYENEEAVDDSQLPKDRFSAERLKGVDSTLKIQPAELGDSAVYLCASSLDSANTGELFFGEGSRLTVL.